This T cell receptor beta chain was recorded in a study of blood T cell repertoires in COVID-19. Losses at the gene ends were 4 bases for V and 2 bases for J; bases not matched to a gene: 5. The length of the CDR3 is 15 residues. The germline V gene encodes CDR1 LGHNA and CDR2 YNFKEQ. Sequenced by immunoSEQ multiplex PCR; TCRdb stores in-frame clones only, minus some. The repertoire holds 200,000 to 250,000 clones, with about 87% as singletons. This rearrangement joins TRBV4-2 to TRBJ2-7, with 10 bases that match TRBD2. The receptor was isolated from a man aged 25 to 45 who had recovered from COVID-19. Sequencing was carried out using PBMCs or T cells enriched from blood (not recorded which). The CDR3 loop is CASSLGTSETYEQYF. The CDR3 nucleotides read TGTGCCAGCAGCCTCGGGACTAGCGAGACCTACGAGCAGTACTTC.